This section outlines one TCR beta chain sequence together with its context. Its target is unknown. This sample stems from a study of cytomegalovirus exposure and HLA in healthy donors. About the research overall: Unique TCRs from HLA-typed donors, roughly 89 million of them, were held in an early data release. Study-level findings and limits: Donor immune exposure was known only as CMV serostatus.

V was shortened by 3 bases and J by 0 bases, with 11 bases between the two germline ends. Germline CDR1 and CDR2: KGHSH and LQKENI. This CDR3 has 15 amino acids. Primers included in the PCR were 60 Vbeta and 13 Jbeta primers. Clones were read by immunoSEQ multiplex PCR, and TCRdb kept only the in-frame ones, dropping some. The table shows about 120,000 clones, with approximately 80% occurring only once. This TCR derives from a middle-aged man in good health and CMV-seronegative. The chain combines TRBV18 with TRBJ1-2; maybe TRBD1 (6 bases). Sequences were obtained from PBMCs. This CDR3 reads CASSPYGQPNYGYTF. In DNA form, the CDR3 reads TGTGCCAGCTCACCCTACGGACAGCCTAACTATGGCTACACCTTC.